This TCR beta chain was captured by sequencing in a study of Graves' ophthalmopathy and Graves' hyperthyroidism. The CDR3 has 13 amino acids. V was trimmed by 8 bases and J by 1 base, leaving 10 bases between them. Germline CDR1 is MDHEN and CDR2 is SYDVKM. There are many counts of this clonotype. Amplified TCR beta CDR3 regions were obtained using RNA transcripts as template. HTBI primers served in a first-round RT-PCR, which a second-round multiplex PCR followed. TCRdb re-called the multiplex PCR reads through MiXCR, storing one row per CDR3 protein. Of some 25,000 distinct CDR3 sequences detected, roughly 50% appear once; the ten largest clones hold approximately 6.7%.

J is TRBJ2-3 and V is TRBV28; D is possibly TRBD2 (6 bases). Input material: peripheral blood. The sequence was collected from an adult woman with stable Graves' hyperthyroidism. In nucleotides, the CDR3 is TGTGCCAGCGGGGGGTTCCGCACAGATACGCAGTATTTT. Translation: CASGGFRTDTQYF.